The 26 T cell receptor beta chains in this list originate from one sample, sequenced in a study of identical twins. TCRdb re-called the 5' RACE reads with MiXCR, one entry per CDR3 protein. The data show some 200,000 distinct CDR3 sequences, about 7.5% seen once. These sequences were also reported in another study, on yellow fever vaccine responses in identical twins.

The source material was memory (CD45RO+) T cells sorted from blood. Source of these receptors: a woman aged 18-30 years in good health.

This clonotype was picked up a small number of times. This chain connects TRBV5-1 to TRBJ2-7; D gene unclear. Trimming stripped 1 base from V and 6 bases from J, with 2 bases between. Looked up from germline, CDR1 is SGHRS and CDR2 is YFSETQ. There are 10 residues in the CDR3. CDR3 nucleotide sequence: TGCGCCAGCAGCTTGTGCGAGCAGTACTTC. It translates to CASSLCEQYF.

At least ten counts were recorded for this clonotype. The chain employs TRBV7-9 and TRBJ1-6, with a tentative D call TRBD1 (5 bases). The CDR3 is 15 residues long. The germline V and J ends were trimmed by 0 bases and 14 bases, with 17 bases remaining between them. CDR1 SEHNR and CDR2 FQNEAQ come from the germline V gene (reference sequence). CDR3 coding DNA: TGTGCCAGCAGCTTAGCAACGGGACCCCTATTAGCCCTCCACTTT. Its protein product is CASSLATGPLLALHF.

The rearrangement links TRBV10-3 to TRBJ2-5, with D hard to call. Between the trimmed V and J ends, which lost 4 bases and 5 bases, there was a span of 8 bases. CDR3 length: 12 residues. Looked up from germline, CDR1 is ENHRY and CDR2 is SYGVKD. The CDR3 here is CAISVSEETQYF. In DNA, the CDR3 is TGTGCCATCAGTGTCAGCGAGGAGACCCAGTACTTC.

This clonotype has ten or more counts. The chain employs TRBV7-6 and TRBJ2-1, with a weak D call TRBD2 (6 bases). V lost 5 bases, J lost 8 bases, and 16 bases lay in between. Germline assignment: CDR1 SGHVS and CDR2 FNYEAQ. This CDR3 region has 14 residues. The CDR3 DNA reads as TGTGCCAGCAGCGGGGGGACCAAATGGGATGAGCAGTTCTTC. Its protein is CASSGGTKWDEQFF.

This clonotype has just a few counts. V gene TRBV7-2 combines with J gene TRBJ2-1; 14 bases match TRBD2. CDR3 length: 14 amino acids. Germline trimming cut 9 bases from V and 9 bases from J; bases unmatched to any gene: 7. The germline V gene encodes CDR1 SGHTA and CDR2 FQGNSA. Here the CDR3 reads CASGTSGSWIEQFF. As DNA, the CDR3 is TGTGCCAGTGGGACTAGCGGGAGTTGGATTGAGCAGTTCTTC.

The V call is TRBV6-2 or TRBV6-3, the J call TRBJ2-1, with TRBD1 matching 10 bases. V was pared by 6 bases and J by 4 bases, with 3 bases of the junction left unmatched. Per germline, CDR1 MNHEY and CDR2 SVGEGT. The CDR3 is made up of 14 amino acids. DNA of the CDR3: TGTGCCAGCAGAAGACAGGGGGCGTACAATGAGCAGTTCTTC. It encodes CASRRQGAYNEQFF.

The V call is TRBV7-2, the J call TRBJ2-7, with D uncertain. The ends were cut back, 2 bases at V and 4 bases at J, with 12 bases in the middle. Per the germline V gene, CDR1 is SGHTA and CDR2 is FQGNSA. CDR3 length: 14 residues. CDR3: CASSLLGPQYEQYF. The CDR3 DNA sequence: TGTGCCAGCAGCTTACTGGGTCCGCAATACGAGCAGTACTTC.

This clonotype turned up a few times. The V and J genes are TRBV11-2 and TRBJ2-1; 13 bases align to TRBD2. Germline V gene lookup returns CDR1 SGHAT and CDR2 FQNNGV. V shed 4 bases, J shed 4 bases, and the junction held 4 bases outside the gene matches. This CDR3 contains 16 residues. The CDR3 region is CASSWTSGSLYNEQFF. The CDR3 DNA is TGTGCCAGCAGCTGGACTAGCGGGAGTTTGTACAATGAGCAGTTCTTC.

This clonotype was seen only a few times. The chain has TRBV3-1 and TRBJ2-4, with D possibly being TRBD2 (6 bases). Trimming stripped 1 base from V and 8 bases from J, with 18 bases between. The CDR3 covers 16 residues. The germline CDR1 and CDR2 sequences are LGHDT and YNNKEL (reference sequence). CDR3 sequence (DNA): TGTGCCAGCAGCCAAGTGGGCTCGTTGGGGGAGGACATTCAGTACTTC. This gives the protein CASSQVGSLGEDIQYF.

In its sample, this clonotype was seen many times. The CDR3 DNA follows: TGTGCCAGCAGCCCCGACAGGGTAGGACAGCCCCAGCATTTT. Its translation: CASSPDRVGQPQHF. This chain links TRBV3-1 with TRBJ1-5, with 7 bases that match TRBD1. Per the germline V gene, CDR1 is LGHDT and CDR2 is YNNKEL (reference sequence). Trimming took 4 bases from V and 7 from J; bases not matched to a gene: 7. This CDR3 has 14 amino acids.

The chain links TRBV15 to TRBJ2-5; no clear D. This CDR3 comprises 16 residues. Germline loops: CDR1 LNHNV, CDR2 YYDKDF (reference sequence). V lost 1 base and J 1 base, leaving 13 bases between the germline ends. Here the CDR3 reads CATSRGMAGLQETQYF. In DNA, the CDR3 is TGTGCCACCAGCAGAGGCATGGCAGGCCTCCAAGAGACCCAGTACTTC.

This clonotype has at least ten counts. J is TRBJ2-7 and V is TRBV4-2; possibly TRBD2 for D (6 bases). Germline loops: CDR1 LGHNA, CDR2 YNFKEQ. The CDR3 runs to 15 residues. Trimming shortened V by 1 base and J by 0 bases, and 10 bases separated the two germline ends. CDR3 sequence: CASSQAGGVSYEQYF. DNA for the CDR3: TGTGCCAGCAGCCAAGCCGGCGGGGTCTCCTACGAGCAGTACTTC.

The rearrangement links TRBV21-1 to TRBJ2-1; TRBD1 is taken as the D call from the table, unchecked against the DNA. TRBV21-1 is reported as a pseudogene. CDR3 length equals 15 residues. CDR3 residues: CASSGCTGASNEQFF. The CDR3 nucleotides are TGTGCCAGCAGCGGTTGCACTGGGGCTTCCAATGAGCAGTTCTTC.

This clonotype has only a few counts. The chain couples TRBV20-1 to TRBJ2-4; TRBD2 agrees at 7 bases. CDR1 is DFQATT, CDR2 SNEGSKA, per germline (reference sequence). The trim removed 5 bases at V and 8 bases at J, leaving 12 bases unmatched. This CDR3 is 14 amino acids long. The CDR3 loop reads CSAPSRELSYIQYF. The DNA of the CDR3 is TGCAGTGCTCCCTCGCGGGAGCTTTCTTACATTCAGTACTTC.

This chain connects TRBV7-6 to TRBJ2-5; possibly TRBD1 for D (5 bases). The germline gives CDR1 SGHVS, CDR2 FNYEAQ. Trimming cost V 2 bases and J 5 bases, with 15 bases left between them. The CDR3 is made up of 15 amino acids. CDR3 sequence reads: CASSLSGRLSETQYF. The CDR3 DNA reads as TGTGCCAGCAGCTTATCAGGGCGGCTATCTGAGACCCAGTACTTC.

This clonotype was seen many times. The CDR3 here is CASTEGTVYNSPLHF. The DNA of the CDR3 is TGTGCCAGCACCGAAGGGACAGTCTATAATTCACCCCTCCACTTT. V gene TRBV2 combines with J gene TRBJ1-6; 7 bases agree with TRBD1. The J segment lost 3 bases and the V segment lost 7 bases, leaving 6 bases of the junction unmatched. The CDR3 consists of 15 residues. CDR1 and CDR2 from the germline V gene are SNHLY and FYNNEI.

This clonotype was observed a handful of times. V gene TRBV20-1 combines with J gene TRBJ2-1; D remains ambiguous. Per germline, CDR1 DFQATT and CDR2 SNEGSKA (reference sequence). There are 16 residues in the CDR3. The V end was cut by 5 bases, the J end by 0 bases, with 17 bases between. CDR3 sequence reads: CSASWLQPSSYNEQFF. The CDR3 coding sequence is TGCAGTGCTTCGTGGTTGCAACCGAGCTCCTACAATGAGCAGTTCTTC.

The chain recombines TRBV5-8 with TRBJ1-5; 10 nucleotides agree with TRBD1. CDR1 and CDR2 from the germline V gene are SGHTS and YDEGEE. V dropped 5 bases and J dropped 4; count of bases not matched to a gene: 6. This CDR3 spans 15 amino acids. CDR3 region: CASRTGGARNQPQHF. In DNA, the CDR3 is TGTGCCAGCAGGACAGGGGGCGCAAGGAATCAGCCCCAGCATTTT.

The DNA for the CDR3 is TGTGCCAGCCAGGTGGGGACAGATTATGGCTACACCTTC. Translating gives CASQVGTDYGYTF. The rearrangement uses TRBV10-3 and TRBJ1-2; TRBD1 agrees at 7 bases. Germline trimming cut 10 bases from V and 5 bases from J; bases unmatched to any gene: 10. The CDR3 runs 13 residues. Germline loops: CDR1 ENHRY, CDR2 SYGVKD.

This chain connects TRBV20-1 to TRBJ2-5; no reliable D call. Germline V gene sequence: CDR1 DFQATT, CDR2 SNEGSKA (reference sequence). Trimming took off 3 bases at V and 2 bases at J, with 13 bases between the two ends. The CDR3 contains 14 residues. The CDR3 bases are TGCAGTGCTAGTGTCGCCTGGCCACAAGAGACCCAGTACTTC. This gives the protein CSASVAWPQETQYF.

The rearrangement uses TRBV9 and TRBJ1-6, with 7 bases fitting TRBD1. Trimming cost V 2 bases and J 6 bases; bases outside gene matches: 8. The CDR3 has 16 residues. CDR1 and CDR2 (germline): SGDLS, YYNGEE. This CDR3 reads CASSVGPGTVNSPLHF. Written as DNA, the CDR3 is TGTGCCAGCAGCGTGGGACCCGGGACAGTTAATTCACCCCTCCACTTT.

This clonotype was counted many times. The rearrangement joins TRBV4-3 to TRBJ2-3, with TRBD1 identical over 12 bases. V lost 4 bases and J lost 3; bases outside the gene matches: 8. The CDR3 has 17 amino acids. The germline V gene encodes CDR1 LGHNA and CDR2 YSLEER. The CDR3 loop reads CASSRPGTGGMTDTQYF. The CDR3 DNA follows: TGCGCCAGCAGCCGACCCGGGACAGGGGGCATGACAGATACGCAGTATTTT.

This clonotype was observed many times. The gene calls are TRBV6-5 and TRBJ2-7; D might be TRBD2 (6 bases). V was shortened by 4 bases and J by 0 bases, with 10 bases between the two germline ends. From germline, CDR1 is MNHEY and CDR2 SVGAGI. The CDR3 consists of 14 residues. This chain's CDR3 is CASSLSRGSYEQYF. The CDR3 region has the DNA TGTGCCAGCAGTTTGTCGCGGGGCTCCTACGAGCAGTACTTC.

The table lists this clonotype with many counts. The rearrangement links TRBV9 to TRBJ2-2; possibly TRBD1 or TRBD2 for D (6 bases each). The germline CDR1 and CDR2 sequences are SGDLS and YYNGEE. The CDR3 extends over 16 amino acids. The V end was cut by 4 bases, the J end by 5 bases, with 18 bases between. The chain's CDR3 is CASSPTSRGRTGELFF. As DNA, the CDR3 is TGTGCCAGCAGCCCGACCTCTCGGGGGCGGACCGGGGAGCTGTTTTTT.

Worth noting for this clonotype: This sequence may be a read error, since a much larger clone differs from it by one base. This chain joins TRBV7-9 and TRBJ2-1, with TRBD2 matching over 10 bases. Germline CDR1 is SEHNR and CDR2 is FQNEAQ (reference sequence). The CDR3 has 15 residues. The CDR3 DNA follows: TGTTCCAGCAGCTTAACTAGCGGGGCTTTCAATGAGCAGTTCTTC. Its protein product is CSSSLTSGAFNEQFF.

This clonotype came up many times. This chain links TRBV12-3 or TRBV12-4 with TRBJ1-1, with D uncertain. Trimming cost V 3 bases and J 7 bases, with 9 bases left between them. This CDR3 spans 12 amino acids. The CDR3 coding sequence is TGTGCCAGCAGTTTGATGGGAGTTGAAGCTTTCTTT. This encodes CASSLMGVEAFF.